The 18 T cell receptor beta chains below were found in one sample sequenced in a study of shared clonotypes between healthy human individuals. The table came from immunoSEQ multiplex PCR; TCRdb's copy has only in-frame clones and leaves some out. Of about 2.2 million clones listed, just over 90% are singletons. Only CD45RO-negative cells positively selected for CCR7 counted as naive CD8 cells, so terminally differentiated effector memory CD45RA+ cells were excluded. What was sequenced was naive CD8+ T cells from PBMCs. The receptors derive from a young man in good health. Some clones in this sample may be carry-over from other donors' samples.

The V call is TRBV6-6, the J call TRBJ2-2; perhaps TRBD1 as D (6 bases). Trimming removed 5 bases at V and 4 bases at J, with 8 bases between. The CDR3 spans 13 residues. In germline, CDR1 is MNHNY, CDR2 SVGAGI (reference sequence). CDR3 DNA: TGTGCCAGCAGTAGGGACATCACCGGGGAGCTGTTTTTT. Protein: CASSRDITGELFF.

The chain is built from TRBV5-6 and TRBJ2-5; possibly TRBD2 for D (5 bases). The V gene's germline CDR1 is SGHDT and CDR2 YYEEEE. The CDR3 is 14 residues long. Trimming left V 5 bases short and J 4 bases short, with 15 bases between. CDR3 loop: CASRQVLEGETQYF. The DNA of the CDR3 is TGTGCCAGCAGACAAGTCCTAGAGGGAGAGACCCAGTACTTC.

The chain joins TRBV4-1 to TRBJ1-2; D is unresolved. Germline values: CDR1 MGHRA, CDR2 YSYEKL. This CDR3 spans 15 amino acids. The germline V and J ends were trimmed by 4 bases and 4 bases, with 16 bases remaining between them. CDR3 DNA sequence: TGCGCCAGCAGCCCGCCCTCTGCCCTTATCTATGGCTACACCTTC. It is translated as CASSPPSALIYGYTF.

This clone has a single count. The chain has TRBV4-1 and TRBJ1-1, with D perhaps TRBD1 (5 bases). The CDR3 is 14 residues long. CDR1 is MGHRA and CDR2 is YSYEKL in the germline V gene. The germline V and J ends were trimmed by 1 base and 6 bases, with 12 bases remaining between them. The CDR3 region is CASSQVREGPEAFF. The CDR3 DNA reads TGCGCCAGCAGCCAAGTCAGGGAAGGACCTGAAGCTTTCTTT.

This chain joins TRBV27 and TRBJ1-5, with a tentative D call TRBD1 (6 bases). Looked up from germline, CDR1 is MNHEY and CDR2 is SMNVEV (reference sequence). Trimming left V 6 bases short and J 2 bases short, with 14 bases between. The CDR3 consists of 15 residues. Written as DNA, the CDR3 is TGTGCCAGCAGAAGAGGGGGAGGGGGCAATCAGCCCCAGCATTTT. Translated: CASRRGGGGNQPQHF.

CDR3 sequence reads: CASSNQGGNGYTF. CDR3 coding DNA: TGTGCCAGCAGTAATCAGGGAGGCAATGGCTACACCTTC. The chain joins TRBV6-1 to TRBJ1-2; D may be TRBD1 (5 bases). This CDR3 has 13 amino acids. Trimming took off 5 bases at V and 6 bases at J, with 13 bases between the two ends. Germline CDR1 and CDR2: MNHNS and SASEGT.

The rearrangement joins TRBV5-1 to TRBJ2-5; TRBD2 matches 12 bases. Germline CDR1 and CDR2: SGHRS and YFSETQ. With 4 bases clipped from V and 3 bases from J, the junction kept 4 bases outside the gene matches. This CDR3 contains 15 residues. This CDR3 is CASSDWTSGEETQYF. CDR3 sequence (DNA): TGCGCCAGCAGCGACTGGACTAGCGGGGAAGAGACCCAGTACTTC. Variable domain in full (rest from reference TRBV5-1 and TRBJ2-5): KAGVTQTPRYLIKTRGQQVTLSCSPISGHRSVSWYQQTPGQGLQFLFEYFSETQRNKGNFPGRFSGRQFSNSRSEMNVSTLELGDSALYLCASSDWTSGEETQYFGPGTRLLVL.

The chain combines TRBV19 with TRBJ1-3; unclear D gene. The CDR3 has 13 amino acids. Per the germline V gene, CDR1 is LNHDA and CDR2 is SQIVND (reference sequence). V dropped 10 bases and J dropped 0 bases, with 10 bases sitting between them. The CDR3 nucleotides read TGTGCCAACTCTCCTCTCTCTGGAAACACCATATATTTT. It translates to CANSPLSGNTIYF.

This rearrangement joins TRBV15 to TRBJ2-7, with a possible D match to TRBD2 (6 bases). Trimming pared 0 bases from V and 6 bases from J, leaving 12 bases between. This CDR3 spans 14 amino acids. Germline V gene lookup returns CDR1 LNHNV and CDR2 YYDKDF (reference sequence). CDR3 coding DNA: TGTGCCACCAGCAGAGATAGGCCGGGACTCGAGCAGTACTTC. Translation: CATSRDRPGLEQYF.

The chain combines TRBV7-9 with TRBJ2-7; 13 bases fit TRBD2. The CDR3 has 14 residues. V was clipped by 7 bases and J by 3 bases; unmatched bases: 3. The germline V gene has CDR1 SEHNR and CDR2 FQNEAQ (reference sequence). The CDR3 loop reads CASKGLAGDYEQYF. CDR3 nucleotides: TGTGCCAGCAAAGGACTAGCGGGAGACTACGAGCAGTACTTC.

The chain combines TRBV27 with TRBJ1-5, with D uncertain. Trimming took 0 bases from V and 8 from J, leaving 8 bases between them. The CDR3 length is 13 residues. Looked up from germline, CDR1 is MNHEY and CDR2 is SMNVEV (reference sequence). The CDR3, as DNA: TGTGCCAGCAGTTTATCCGTCGGGAAGCCCCAGCATTTT. Translating gives CASSLSVGKPQHF.

V and J are TRBV6-1 and TRBJ2-7; 7 bases map to TRBD2. The CDR3 extends over 14 amino acids. Trimming took 4 bases from V and 3 from J; bases not matched to a gene: 6. Germline V gene lookup returns CDR1 MNHNS and CDR2 SASEGT. In DNA, the CDR3 is TGTGCCAGCAGTGTATACCGGGACTACTACGAGCAGTACTTC. Amino acids: CASSVYRDYYEQYF.

This clone has only one observation. The same CDR3 arises from other DNA sequences in this sample as well. V gene TRBV9 combines with J gene TRBJ2-1, with TRBD2 matching over 11 bases. Germline V gives CDR1 SGDLS, CDR2 YYNGEE. The length of the CDR3 is 15 residues. With V trimmed by 3 bases and J by 8 bases, 7 bases remained unmatched. CDR3 sequence reads: CASSAVAGGLHEQFF. Here the CDR3 DNA reads TGTGCCAGCAGCGCCGTAGCGGGAGGGCTTCATGAGCAGTTCTTC.

This clone is a singleton in its sample. The rearrangement joins TRBV2 to TRBJ2-7, with D possibly being TRBD2 (5 bases). The CDR3 is made up of 12 amino acids. Germline lookup yields CDR1 SNHLY and CDR2 FYNNEI. Trimming removed 6 bases from V and 4 bases from J, with 10 bases in between. The CDR3 DNA reads as TGTGCCAGCAGACCCGCGGGTTACGAGCAGTACTTC. This codes for CASRPAGYEQYF.

The chain links TRBV7-9 to TRBJ1-4, with D hard to call. Germline loops: CDR1 SEHNR, CDR2 FQNEAQ (reference sequence). The CDR3 is made up of 14 amino acids. The V gene lost 6 bases and the J gene lost 5 bases, with 13 bases spanning the gap. The CDR3 nucleotides read TGTGCCAGCAGGAAAACGGACGGGAATGAAAAACTGTTTTTT. Translation: CASRKTDGNEKLFF.

V is TRBV19 and J is TRBJ1-5; D unclear. The V and J ends lost 8 bases and 2 bases respectively, with 16 bases between them. The CDR3 runs 15 residues. The germline CDR1 and CDR2 sequences are LNHDA and SQIVND (reference sequence). The CDR3 loop reads CASREDTEGNQPQHF. CDR3 nucleotide sequence: TGTGCCAGTCGCGAAGACACCGAAGGCAATCAGCCCCAGCATTTT.

The V gene is TRBV6-1, the J gene TRBJ1-2; 9 nucleotides line up with TRBD1. This CDR3 is 13 amino acids long. Germline loops: CDR1 MNHNS, CDR2 SASEGT. J gave up 3 bases and V 10 bases, and 6 bases lay outside the gene matches. The CDR3 reads CANRDRADYGYTF. Written as DNA, the CDR3 is TGTGCCAACAGGGACAGGGCGGACTATGGCTACACCTTC.

V usage is TRBV28 and J usage is TRBJ2-7; D uncertain. Trimming took 11 bases from V and 5 from J, leaving 13 bases between them. This CDR3 region has 11 residues. The V gene's germline CDR1 is MDHEN and CDR2 SYDVKM. The CDR3: CAGSWGNEQYF. The CDR3 DNA is TGTGCCGGTAGTTGGGGTAACGAGCAGTACTTC.